The source of this T cell receptor beta chain is a study of technical replicates of blood from several donors. Clones were sequenced by immunoSEQ multiplex PCR, and TCRdb holds only the in-frame ones, with some missing. The data show about 71,000 clones, with just under 95% seen just once and 0.41% held by the top ten. With 0 bases removed from V and 1 base from J, the gap between germline ends came to 12 bases. This CDR3 comprises 16 residues. The germline V gene has CDR1 LNHNV and CDR2 YYDKDF (reference sequence). The specimen sequenced was T cells isolated from PBMCs. The sequence was obtained from a human donor in good health. This chain connects TRBV15 to TRBJ1-1; possibly TRBD1 for D (6 bases). The CDR3 region has the DNA TGTGCCACCAGCAGAGATATTGGACAGTGGAACACTGAAGCTTTCTTT. It specifies CATSRDIGQWNTEAFF.